One and the same sample provided the 18 T cell receptor beta chains below, sequenced in a study of cytomegalovirus exposure and HLA in healthy donors (dated by TCRdb to the late 2010s). The protocol used for the library was the immunoSEQ multiplex PCR assay. For the multiplex PCR, a mixture combining 60 forward primers for TCR Vbeta segments and 13 reverse primers for TCR Jbeta segments was used. TCRdb provides this immuneACCESS table in a form limited to in-frame rearrangements. Some clones are lacking; in checked studies, under half of them reflect an unresolved V gene, and why the rest are absent is not known. The sample table contains under 150,000 clones; only one count was recorded for around 85% of them. The top ten clonotypes cover roughly 4% of the sample. Sequenced: PBMCs. The receptors were gathered from a man aged 35-49 years in good health and CMV-seropositive.

This chain connects TRBV19 to TRBJ1-1; 9 bases line up with TRBD1. The CDR3 has 17 residues. Trimming cost V 3 bases and J 0 bases; bases outside gene matches: 8. Germline V CDR1 and CDR2: LNHDA, SQIVND (reference sequence). The CDR3 spells CASSIFSGQGMNTEAFF. As DNA, the CDR3 is TGTGCCAGTAGTATTTTCTCGGGACAGGGAATGAACACTGAAGCTTTCTTT.

This chain uses TRBV7-9 with TRBJ2-1, with 10 nucleotides matching TRBD2. This CDR3 comprises 15 residues. V lost 6 bases, J lost 4 bases, and 6 bases stayed unmatched. Per the germline V gene, CDR1 is SEHNR and CDR2 is FQNEAQ (reference sequence). The CDR3 protein is CASRPSGGTYNEQFF. As DNA, the CDR3 is TGTGCCAGCAGGCCTAGCGGGGGAACTTACAATGAGCAGTTCTTC. Full variable domain (outside the CDR3, taken from reference TRBV7-9 and TRBJ2-1): DTGVSQNPRHKITKRGQNVTFRCDPISEHNRLYWYRQTLGQGPEFLTYFQNEAQLEKSRLLSDRFSAERPKGSFSTLEIQRTEQGDSAMYLCASRPSGGTYNEQFFGPGTRLTVL.

The genes are TRBV6-1 and TRBJ1-2, with 7 bases matching TRBD1. There are 16 residues in the CDR3. Per germline, CDR1 MNHNS and CDR2 SASEGT. The J segment lost 4 bases and the V segment lost 2 bases, leaving 10 bases of the junction unmatched. The CDR3 loop reads CASSEWDRGYSYGYTF. CDR3 nucleotide sequence: TGTGCCAGCAGTGAATGGGACAGAGGGTACAGCTATGGCTACACCTTC.

Regarding this clone: The junction shows a germline mismatch at one end, possibly a read error. The chain carries TRBV7-9 and TRBJ2-4; 7 positions match TRBD2. CDR3 length: 15 amino acids. The germline gives CDR1 SEHNR, CDR2 FQNEAQ (reference sequence). This chain's CDR3 is CSSSPAGFPKNIQYF. The DNA for the CDR3 is TGTTCCAGCAGCCCAGCGGGGTTTCCCAAAAACATTCAGTACTTC.

The chain links TRBV6-1 to TRBJ1-5, with D unclear. CDR1 MNHNS and CDR2 SASEGT come from the germline V gene. Trimming stripped 8 bases from V and 0 bases from J, with 11 bases between. The CDR3 has 14 amino acids. Here the CDR3 reads CASWTRDSNQPQHF. The CDR3, as DNA: TGTGCCAGCTGGACTAGGGATAGCAATCAGCCCCAGCATTTT.

The DNA of the CDR3 is TGCGCCAGCAGCCTAGCCCCCAGTCTCTCCTACGAGCAGTACTTC. This translates into CASSLAPSLSYEQYF. J is TRBJ2-7 and V is TRBV5-1, with D maybe TRBD2 (5 bases). Per the germline V gene, CDR1 is SGHRS and CDR2 is YFSETQ. Trimming took off 4 bases at V and 0 bases at J, with 14 bases between the two ends. The CDR3 extends over 15 amino acids. The full variable domain, with the rest looked up from reference TRBV5-1 and TRBJ2-7, is KAGVTQTPRYLIKTRGQQVTLSCSPISGHRSVSWYQQTPGQGLQFLFEYFSETQRNKGNFPGRFSGRQFSNSRSEMNVSTLELGDSALYLCASSLAPSLSYEQYFGPGTRLTVT.

V usage is TRBV30 and J usage is TRBJ1-1, with 7 bases that match TRBD1. CDR1 and CDR2 (germline): GTSNPN, SVGIG (reference sequence). Trimming at V came to 2 bases and at J to 2 bases, leaving 5 bases not matched to a gene. The CDR3 has 14 residues. The CDR3 is CAWSRGQANTEAFF. CDR3 DNA sequence: TGTGCCTGGAGTCGAGGACAGGCCAACACTGAAGCTTTCTTT.

V usage is TRBV9 and J usage is TRBJ1-1, with TRBD1 identical over 7 bases. This CDR3 contains 15 residues. V trimming: 4 bases; J trimming: 1 base; junction bases outside the gene matches: 7. Germline V gene sequence: CDR1 SGDLS, CDR2 YYNGEE. For the CDR3, the DNA is TGTGCCAGCAGCCCTCGACAGGGTTGGAACACTGAAGCTTTCTTT. Its protein is CASSPRQGWNTEAFF.

J is TRBJ1-2 and V is TRBV7-9; D is possibly TRBD1 (6 bases). Trimming stripped 0 bases from V and 4 bases from J, with 15 bases between. The CDR3 covers 16 residues. Germline V gene sequence: CDR1 SEHNR, CDR2 FQNEAQ (reference sequence). The chain's CDR3 is CASSLAKQGRVYGYTF. The CDR3 bases are TGTGCCAGCAGCTTAGCGAAACAGGGAAGAGTCTATGGCTACACCTTC.

The chain uses TRBV28 and TRBJ2-1; a weak D match, TRBD1 (6 bases). The CDR3 sequence is 17 residues long. Germline V gene data show CDR1 as MDHEN and CDR2 as SYDVKM. V was pared by 6 bases and J by 10 bases, with 28 bases between. CDR3 DNA sequence: TGTGCCAGCAGCTACCCCCCCCCGGGACAACCGACGCAAGAGCAGTTCTTC. It yields the protein CASSYPPPGQPTQEQFF.

The chain combines TRBV14 with TRBJ1-2; no reliable D call. The CDR3 contains 16 residues. Germline values: CDR1 SGHDN, CDR2 FVKESK. Trimming stripped 0 bases from V and 8 bases from J, with 19 bases between. In DNA form, the CDR3 reads TGTGCCAGCAGCCAAGAGAGTGTGGGAGGATCCTGGGGCTACACCTTC. Translating gives CASSQESVGGSWGYTF.

A single count supports this clone. CDR3 DNA sequence: TGCGCCAGCAGCAAAACGGGACAGGAGATCTACGAGCAGTACTTC. It is translated as CASSKTGQEIYEQYF. The rearrangement uses TRBV5-1 and TRBJ2-7; 8 nucleotides match TRBD1. V lost 4 bases, J lost 3 bases, and 9 bases stayed unmatched. CDR1 and CDR2 (germline): SGHRS, YFSETQ. The CDR3 consists of 15 residues.

This clone was observed a few times. V gene TRBV7-2 combines with J gene TRBJ2-1, with D possibly matching TRBD2 (7 bases). This CDR3 contains 17 residues. Germline CDR1 SGHTA, CDR2 FQGNSA. V lost 1 base, J lost 9 bases, and 22 bases lay in between. This CDR3 reads CASSLGWGGASNVEQFF. In DNA, the CDR3 is TGTGCCAGCAGCTTAGGGTGGGGGGGGGCCAGTAACGTTGAGCAGTTCTTC.

This clone was observed once. The chain links TRBV5-4 to TRBJ2-7; 7 bases match TRBD1. CDR1 and CDR2 from the germline V gene are SGHNT and YYREEE (reference sequence). The CDR3 has 14 amino acids. The V and J ends lost 4 bases and 6 bases, in that order; junction bases with no gene match: 10. The CDR3 protein is CASSIGTEKPEQYF. CDR3 coding DNA: TGTGCCAGCAGCATAGGGACAGAAAAGCCCGAGCAGTACTTC.

This clone has more than one count but fewer than ten. The gene calls are TRBV10-3 and TRBJ2-7; 8 bases align to TRBD2. Germline lookup yields CDR1 ENHRY and CDR2 SYGVKD. V trimming: 9 bases; J trimming: 2 bases; junction bases outside the gene matches: 9. The CDR3 loop spans 14 amino acids. This chain's CDR3 is CAIQLDGGAYEQYF. In DNA form, the CDR3 reads TGTGCCATACAGCTAGACGGGGGGGCCTACGAGCAGTACTTC.

The rearrangement links TRBV6-4 to TRBJ1-2; 9 bases line up with TRBD1. CDR3 length: 14 residues. J was trimmed by 6 bases and V by 3 bases; bases with no gene match: 5. In germline, CDR1 is MRHNA, CDR2 SNTAGT. CDR3 sequence reads: CASSESTGGDGYTF. The CDR3 bases are TGTGCCAGCAGTGAGTCCACAGGGGGCGATGGCTACACCTTC.

The gene calls are TRBV11-2 and TRBJ1-1, with 10 bases that match TRBD1. The trim removed 0 bases at V and 4 bases at J, leaving 2 bases unmatched. The CDR3 totals 15 residues. Germline loops: CDR1 SGHAT, CDR2 FQNNGV. The CDR3 spells CASSLEGQGSTEAFF. The CDR3 region has the DNA TGTGCCAGCAGCTTAGAGGGACAGGGGTCCACTGAAGCTTTCTTT. Drawing the rest from reference TRBV11-2 and TRBJ1-1, the complete variable domain is EAGVAQSPRYKIIEKRQSVAFWCNPISGHATLYWYQQILGQGPKLLIQFQNNGVVDDSQLPKDRFSAERLKGVDSTLKIQPAKLEDSAVYLCASSLEGQGSTEAFFGQGTRLTVV.

A note on this clone: Other DNA sequences in the sample encode the same CDR3. V is TRBV27 and J is TRBJ2-3; no clear D gene. Looked up from germline, CDR1 is MNHEY and CDR2 is SMNVEV (reference sequence). The CDR3 has 13 residues. The DNA for the CDR3 is TGTGCTAGTATAGAGACTAGCACAGATACGCAGTATTTT. This sequence encodes CASIETSTDTQYF.